The 30 T cell receptor beta chains in this list originate from one sample, sequenced in a study of blood T cell repertoires in COVID-19. TCRdb's copy holds only in-frame clones and misses some; the assay was immunoSEQ multiplex PCR. Here the sample spans 65,000 to 95,000 clones, around four fifths being singletons. Sequencing input: peripheral blood. All receptors come from a man older than 75 with active or convalescent COVID-19.

This chain links TRBV5-1 with TRBJ1-5; D is uncertain. Germline V gene data show CDR1 as SGHRS and CDR2 as YFSETQ. Trimming cost V 0 bases and J 5 bases, with 9 bases left between them. This CDR3 has 14 residues. DNA for the CDR3: TGCGCCAGCAGCTTGGGAGGGCAGGATCAGCCCCAGCATTTT. This gives the protein CASSLGGQDQPQHF.

The chain is built from TRBV5-5 and TRBJ2-2; TRBD2 is a possible D gene (5 bases). V was clipped by 4 bases and J by 0 bases, with 13 bases between them. There are 16 residues in the CDR3. Germline-derived CDR1 and CDR2 are SGHKS and YYEKEE (reference sequence). The CDR3: CASSALASANTGELFF. CDR3 DNA sequence: TGTGCCAGCAGCGCCTTAGCGAGTGCGAACACCGGGGAGCTGTTTTTT.

This chain links TRBV23-1 with TRBJ1-2; 8 bases map to TRBD1. TRBV23-1 is known as an ORF, though its function is uncertain. V shed 0 bases and J 4 bases; nucleotides not matched to a gene: 7. The CDR3 runs to 16 residues. The CDR3 DNA reads TGCGCCAGCAGTCAATCCATCAGGGGGCGTTCCTATGGCTACACCTTC. Translation: CASSQSIRGRSYGYTF.

V gene TRBV11-3 combines with J gene TRBJ2-3; the D gene is possibly TRBD2 (6 bases). The CDR3 spans 14 residues. Per the germline V gene, CDR1 is SGHNT and CDR2 is YENEEA. V was cut by 3 bases and J by 0 bases, with 7 bases left in between. The CDR3 region is CASSFLASTDTQYF. DNA for the CDR3: TGTGCCAGCAGCTTCCTAGCGAGCACAGATACGCAGTATTTT.

The chain joins TRBV11-2 to TRBJ1-1, with TRBD1 matching over 7 bases. The CDR3 totals 14 residues. J lost 1 base, V lost 5 bases, and 4 bases had no gene match. CDR1 and CDR2 from the germline V gene are SGHAT and FQNNGV. The CDR3 DNA sequence: TGTGCCAGCAGCCAGGGGGTGAGGAACACTGAAGCTTTCTTT. It is translated as CASSQGVRNTEAFF.

This clone was counted once. The V gene is TRBV19, the J gene TRBJ2-5; 10 positions agree with TRBD2. The V gene's germline CDR1 is LNHDA and CDR2 SQIVND (reference sequence). The trim removed 5 bases at V and 4 bases at J, leaving 4 bases unmatched. This CDR3 region has 14 residues. The CDR3 loop reads CASSSIAGGETQYF. The CDR3 DNA follows: TGTGCCAGTAGTTCTATAGCGGGGGGAGAGACCCAGTACTTC.

V is TRBV19 and J is TRBJ2-1; 12 bases fit TRBD2. The CDR3 spans 17 residues. V trimming: 7 bases; J trimming: 4 bases; junction bases outside the gene matches: 11. Germline V lookup: CDR1 LNHDA, CDR2 SQIVND (reference sequence). CDR3 bases: TGTGCCAGTACCAGCCCCCAACTAGCGGGGGGTTACAATGAGCAGTTCTTC. Translated, it gives CASTSPQLAGGYNEQFF.

The chain carries TRBV2 and TRBJ2-3; D not resolved. V was cut by 5 bases and J by 2 bases, with 14 bases left in between. This CDR3 comprises 15 residues. The V gene's germline CDR1 is SNHLY and CDR2 FYNNEI. This CDR3 reads CASSFHSLNTDTQYF. The CDR3, as DNA: TGTGCCAGCAGTTTCCATAGTCTGAACACAGATACGCAGTATTTT.

In this sample, this clone turned up once. This chain joins TRBV9 and TRBJ2-3, with TRBD2 as a possible D gene (8 bases). The CDR3 runs to 19 residues. V lost 2 bases, J lost 0 bases, and 22 bases lay in between. Looked up from germline, CDR1 is SGDLS and CDR2 is YYNGEE. As DNA, the CDR3 is TGTGCCAGCAGCGTGCGACAGGGTTATAGCGGGATTAGCACAGATACGCAGTATTTT. Protein sequence: CASSVRQGYSGISTDTQYF.

In its sample, this clone was seen once. The rearrangement uses TRBV30 and TRBJ2-1; D is unresolved. The V and J ends lost 2 bases and 12 bases respectively, with 14 bases between them. Germline assignment: CDR1 GTSNPN and CDR2 SVGIG (reference sequence). The CDR3 totals 12 residues. The CDR3 DNA is TGTGCCTGGAGTTCCCTAGGAGTCGTGCAGTTCTTC. This codes for CAWSSLGVVQFF.

The chain recombines TRBV10-3 with TRBJ2-1; TRBD2 aligns across 8 bases. Germline CDR1 ENHRY, CDR2 SYGVKD. The V gene end was trimmed by 4 bases and the J gene end by 0 bases; junction bases not matched to a gene: 5. This CDR3 has 16 residues. CDR3 loop: CAISVGGTSSYNEQFF. CDR3 in DNA: TGTGCCATCAGTGTCGGCGGGACTAGCTCCTACAATGAGCAGTTCTTC.

This chain joins TRBV3-1 (or the pseudogene TRBV3-2) and TRBJ2-5, with TRBD1 identical over 10 bases. CDR3 length equals 15 residues. Trimming took 2 bases from V and 5 from J; bases not matched to a gene: 5. Germline V gene sequence: CDR1 LGHDT, CDR2 YNNKEL (reference sequence). CDR3 DNA sequence: TGTGCCAGCAGCCAACGGGACAGGGGTGGCGAGACCCAGTACTTC. Residues: CASSQRDRGGETQYF.

The rearrangement links TRBV5-1 to TRBJ2-2; 10 nucleotides match TRBD2. CDR1 is SGHRS and CDR2 is YFSETQ in the germline V gene. There are 15 residues in the CDR3. The J segment lost 6 bases and the V segment lost 4 bases, leaving 6 bases of the junction unmatched. The CDR3 coding sequence is TGCGCCAGCAGCAGAACTAGCGGGGTCGCCGGGGAGCTGTTTTTT. It encodes CASSRTSGVAGELFF.

The rearrangement joins TRBV27 to TRBJ2-2, with a tentative D call TRBD1 (5 bases). The CDR3 contains 14 residues. CDR1 is MNHEY and CDR2 is SMNVEV in the germline V gene (reference sequence). Trimming shortened V by 4 bases and J by 3 bases, and 9 bases separated the two germline ends. The CDR3 region has the DNA TGTGCCAGCAGTTATAACAGGCACACCGGGGAGCTGTTTTTT. Translation: CASSYNRHTGELFF.

For the CDR3, the DNA is TGTGCCTGGAGTATTACGGTAACTGGAAACACCATATATTTT. Translation: CAWSITVTGNTIYF. This chain joins TRBV30 and TRBJ1-3; unclear D gene. Trimming left V 2 bases short and J 2 bases short, with 10 bases between. The CDR3 is made up of 14 amino acids. Germline values: CDR1 GTSNPN, CDR2 SVGIG (reference sequence). The full variable domain, completed using reference TRBV30 and TRBJ1-3, is SQTIHQWPATLVQPVGSPLSLECTVEGTSNPNLYWYRQAAGRGLQLLFYSVGIGQISSEVPQNLSASRPQDRQFILSSKKLLLSDSGFYLCAWSITVTGNTIYFGEGSWLTVV.

J is TRBJ1-4 and V is TRBV28; no reliable D call. Trimming stripped 11 bases from V and 4 bases from J, with 8 bases between. Germline loops: CDR1 MDHEN, CDR2 SYDVKM. The CDR3 has 11 residues. CDR3 nucleotide sequence: TGTGCCGCAGTTGGTAATGAAAAACTGTTTTTT. This encodes CAAVGNEKLFF.

The chain employs TRBV5-4 and TRBJ2-7, with unresolved D. The length of the CDR3 is 15 residues. Trimming stripped 2 bases from V and 4 bases from J, with 16 bases between. Germline CDR1 reads SGHNT; CDR2 reads YYREEE (reference sequence). The CDR3 coding sequence is TGTGCCAGCAGCTTTTCGGTTACTCCCCTATACGAGCAGTACGTC. This sequence encodes CASSFSVTPLYEQYV.

CDR3 in amino acids: CASRGTSGSYEQYV. The CDR3 bases are TGTGCCAGCAGAGGGACTAGCGGCTCCTACGAGCAGTACGTC. V and J are TRBV27 and TRBJ2-7; TRBD2 agrees at 11 bases. The CDR3 runs to 14 residues. The trim removed 6 bases at V and 0 bases at J, leaving 1 base unmatched. Germline V gene sequence: CDR1 MNHEY, CDR2 SMNVEV (reference sequence).

V is TRBV28 and J is TRBJ2-3, with TRBD2 matching over 12 bases. Germline assignment: CDR1 MDHEN and CDR2 SYDVKM. The CDR3 has 15 residues. Trimming at V came to 5 bases and at J to 6 bases, leaving 6 bases not matched to a gene. This chain's CDR3 is CASSIRLAGVDTQYF. CDR3 coding DNA: TGTGCCAGCAGTATTAGACTAGCGGGAGTTGATACGCAGTATTTT.

The chain employs TRBV7-2 and TRBJ1-5; no firm D call. The CDR3 extends over 14 amino acids. Germline CDR1 and CDR2: SGHTA and FQGNSA. Trimming cost V 1 base and J 1 base, with 5 bases left between them. CDR3 sequence: CASSLDSSNQPQHF. For the CDR3, the DNA is TGTGCCAGCAGCTTAGACAGCAGCAATCAGCCCCAGCATTTT.

The gene calls are TRBV2 and TRBJ2-3; a weak D match, TRBD2 (5 bases). The germline V gene encodes CDR1 SNHLY and CDR2 FYNNEI. The ends were cut back, 5 bases at V and 5 bases at J, with 14 bases in the middle. The CDR3 is 14 amino acids. This CDR3 is CASSPDGEKDTQYF. DNA of the CDR3: TGTGCCAGCAGTCCCGATGGGGAGAAAGATACGCAGTATTTT. Full variable domain (remainder filled in from reference TRBV2 and TRBJ2-3): EPEVTQTPSHQVTQMGQEVILRCVPISNHLYFYWYRQILGQKVEFLVSFYNNEISEKSEIFDDQFSVERPDGSNFTLKIRSTKLEDSAMYFCASSPDGEKDTQYFGPGTRLTVL.

The chain uses TRBV11-2 and TRBJ2-7; 8 bases map to TRBD1. The CDR3 contains 13 residues. The ends lost 8 bases at V and 0 bases at J; junction bases unmatched: 3. Germline CDR1 and CDR2: SGHAT and FQNNGV. For the CDR3, the DNA is TGTGCCAGCGGACAGGGACCCTCCTACGAGCAGTACGTC. It yields the protein CASGQGPSYEQYV.

In this sample, this clone turned up a few times. V and J are TRBV2 and TRBJ1-1; 9 bases fit TRBD1. CDR3 length: 15 residues. J gave up 4 bases and V 6 bases, and 9 bases lay outside the gene matches. The V gene's germline CDR1 is SNHLY and CDR2 FYNNEI. As DNA, the CDR3 is TGTGCCAGCAGGCCTGGACAGGGGTGGGGCACTGAAGCTTTCTTT. Protein product: CASRPGQGWGTEAFF.

The rearrangement joins TRBV5-4 to TRBJ2-5, with D perhaps TRBD1 (5 bases). The CDR3 totals 13 residues. Trimming pared 6 bases from V and 5 bases from J, leaving 14 bases between. Per germline, CDR1 SGHNT and CDR2 YYREEE (reference sequence). This CDR3 reads CASKTEGRETQYF. The CDR3 DNA reads TGTGCCAGCAAGACAGAAGGTCGGGAGACCCAGTACTTC.

V gene TRBV20-1 combines with J gene TRBJ2-3, with TRBD1 as a possible D gene (6 bases). Trimming cost V 3 bases and J 0 bases, with 13 bases left between them. The CDR3 sequence is 15 residues long. The germline V gene encodes CDR1 DFQATT and CDR2 SNEGSKA (reference sequence). DNA for the CDR3: TGCAGTGCTAGTGCAGGGGCTCATAGCACAGATACGCAGTATTTT. This sequence encodes CSASAGAHSTDTQYF.

V and J are TRBV7-2 and TRBJ2-5; D may be TRBD2 (6 bases). The germline CDR1 and CDR2 sequences are SGHTA and FQGNSA. V dropped 5 bases and J dropped 0 bases, with 16 bases sitting between them. CDR3 size: 16 residues. CDR3 coding DNA: TGTGCCAGCAGCAGCCACGGGAGAGCGTACCAAGAGACCCAGTACTTC. Its protein product is CASSSHGRAYQETQYF. Looking up the rest from reference TRBV7-2 and TRBJ2-5 gives the full variable domain: GAGVSQSPSNKVTEKGKDVELRCDPISGHTALYWYRQSLGQGLEFLIYFQGNSAPDKSGLPSDRFSAERTGGSVSTLTIQRTQQEDSAVYLCASSSHGRAYQETQYFGPGTRLLVL.

This rearrangement joins TRBV20-1 to TRBJ2-1; 7 bases are shared with TRBD2. V shed 3 bases, J shed 5 bases, and the junction held 1 base outside the gene matches. Germline V gives CDR1 DFQATT, CDR2 SNEGSKA (reference sequence). The CDR3 covers 12 residues. The CDR3 sequence is CSASRGDNEQFF. In DNA form, the CDR3 reads TGCAGTGCTAGTCGGGGGGACAATGAGCAGTTCTTC.

The chain combines TRBV29-1 with TRBJ1-2; the D is unclear. CDR3 size: 12 residues. V was trimmed by 4 bases and J by 4 bases, leaving 10 bases between them. Looked up from germline, CDR1 is SQVTM and CDR2 is ANQGSEA. In nucleotides, the CDR3 is TGCAGCGTTGTCGTCTCGGGCTATGGCTACACCTTC. Translated, it gives CSVVVSGYGYTF. The full variable domain, rest sourced from reference TRBV29-1 and TRBJ1-2, is SAVISQKPSRDICQRGTSLTIQCQVDSQVTMMFWYRQQPGQSLTLIATANQGSEATYESGFVIDKFPISRPNLTFSTLTVSNMSPEDSSIYLCSVVVSGYGYTFGSGTRLTVV.

This clone has a single count. This chain connects TRBV5-1 to TRBJ2-1; TRBD2 aligns across 13 bases. Trimming removed 4 bases from V and 7 bases from J; junction bases left unmatched: 8. CDR1 SGHRS and CDR2 YFSETQ come from the germline V gene. This CDR3 comprises 16 residues. CDR3 residues: CASSGTSGGAGNEQFF. In DNA, the CDR3 is TGCGCCAGCAGCGGTACTAGCGGGGGGGCTGGAAATGAGCAGTTCTTC.

The chain has TRBV5-1 and TRBJ2-1; 8 bases align to TRBD1. The junction had 9 bases not matched to a gene; V was cut back by 4 bases and J by 9 bases. The length of the CDR3 is 14 residues. Germline lookup yields CDR1 SGHRS and CDR2 YFSETQ. This CDR3 is CASSGRTGSGEQFF. CDR3 DNA sequence: TGCGCCAGCAGCGGCAGGACAGGGAGTGGTGAGCAGTTCTTC.